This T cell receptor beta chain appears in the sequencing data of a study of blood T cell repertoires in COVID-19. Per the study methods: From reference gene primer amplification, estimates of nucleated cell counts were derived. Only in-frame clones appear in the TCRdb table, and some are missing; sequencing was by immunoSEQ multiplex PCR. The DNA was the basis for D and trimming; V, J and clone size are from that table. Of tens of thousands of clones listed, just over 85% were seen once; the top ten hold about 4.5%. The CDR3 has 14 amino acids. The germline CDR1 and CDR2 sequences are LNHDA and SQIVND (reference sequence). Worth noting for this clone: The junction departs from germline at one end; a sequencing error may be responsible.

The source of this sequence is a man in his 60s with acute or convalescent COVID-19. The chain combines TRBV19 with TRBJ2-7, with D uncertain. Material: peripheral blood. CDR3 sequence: CASRSSGRSYGQYF. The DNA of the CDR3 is TGTGCCAGTAGATCCTCTGGGCGCTCCTACGGGCAGTACTTC.